These 7 T cell receptor beta chains were sequenced from one sample in a study of blood T cell repertoires in COVID-19. Method: immunoSEQ multiplex PCR; TCRdb's copy keeps in-frame clones and lacks some. The repertoire consists of 300,000 to 350,000 clones, with over 80% occurring once and the leading ten covering roughly 9.9%. Sequencing was done on a sample of peripheral blood. All receptors derive from a man aged 30-40 years with COVID-19, enrolled during active disease.

The J gene is TRBJ2-2, the V gene TRBV7-3; 9 bases match TRBD2. The CDR3 runs to 15 residues. CDR1 is SGHTA, CDR2 FQGTGA, per germline. V was clipped by 4 bases and J by 8 bases; unmatched bases: 8. CDR3 residues: CASSYRVAGVGELFF. CDR3 DNA sequence: TGTGCCAGCAGCTACCGGGTAGCGGGAGTAGGGGAGCTGTTTTTT.

The chain combines TRBV18 with TRBJ2-1; 10 nucleotides agree with TRBD2. This CDR3 region has 15 residues. Germline CDR1 and CDR2: KGHSH and LQKENI. Trimming cost V 0 bases and J 15 bases; bases outside gene matches: 11. CDR3 loop: CASSPPGLAGDEGFF. Written as DNA, the CDR3 is TGTGCCAGCTCACCACCGGGTCTAGCGGGGGACGAGGGGTTCTTC.

The J gene is TRBJ2-7, the V gene TRBV7-9; D remains unclear. Trimming removed 5 bases at V and 5 bases at J, with 10 bases between. CDR1 is SEHNR and CDR2 is FQNEAQ in the germline V gene (reference sequence). This CDR3 spans 12 amino acids. CDR3 nucleotides: TGTGCCAGCAGCCGCGTTGTCGACGAGCAGTACTTC. It yields the protein CASSRVVDEQYF.

V is TRBV18 and J is TRBJ2-2; 12 nucleotides line up with TRBD2. Germline CDR1 and CDR2: KGHSH and LQKENI. This CDR3 region has 19 residues. Trimming cost V 3 bases and J 0 bases; bases outside gene matches: 8. CDR3 sequence: CASSPQGLAGVANTGELFF. DNA for the CDR3: TGTGCCAGCTCACCTCAGGGACTAGCGGGTGTTGCGAACACCGGGGAGCTGTTTTTT.

This rearrangement joins TRBV27 to TRBJ1-2, with 9 bases lining up with TRBD1. The CDR3 runs 16 residues. With 8 bases clipped from V and 8 bases from J, the junction kept 18 bases outside the gene matches. In germline, CDR1 is MNHEY, CDR2 SMNVEV (reference sequence). CDR3 nucleotides: TGTGCCAGCTCTATATCCCGGGACAGGGTGGTGTGGGGCTACACCTTC. The encoded protein is CASSISRDRVVWGYTF.

This clone has only one observation. The CDR3 spells CASSERQNTGELFF. CDR3 DNA: TGTGCCAGCAGTGAGCGACAGAACACCGGGGAGCTGTTTTTT. J is TRBJ2-2 and V is TRBV2, with D uncertain. V was shortened by 3 bases and J by 1 base, with 6 bases between the two germline ends. This CDR3 has 14 amino acids. Germline CDR1 SNHLY, CDR2 FYNNEI.

The chain carries TRBV5-1 and TRBJ2-5; D unresolved. There are 11 residues in the CDR3. V lost 2 bases and J lost 6, with 5 bases in between. Germline CDR1 is SGHRS and CDR2 is YFSETQ. CDR3 nucleotide sequence: TGCGCCAGCAGCTTCATCCAGACCCAGTACTTC. This encodes CASSFIQTQYF.